Sequencing of this T cell receptor (beta chain) was carried out in a study of T-cell memory formation after mild COVID-19. For the study at large: Clustering of TCRs was largely donor specific. The study, taken as a whole, reports: Memory sampled before infection contained some responding clones, suggesting cross-reactive memory joined. Clones contracting across day 15 to 85 had a balanced CD4/CD8 profile; later expanding clones leaned CD4+.

5'RACE primed at constant segments yielded TCR alpha and TCR beta cDNA libraries bearing sample barcodes and UMIs. One entry per CDR3 protein, called by TCRdb with MiXCR from the 5' RACE reads. In the table there are 150,000 to 200,000 distinct CDR3 sequences, 25% to 40% of which are singletons. Looked up from germline, CDR1 is SGHRS and CDR2 is YFSETQ. This CDR3 is 15 amino acids long. Trimming took off 0 bases at V and 0 bases at J, with 6 bases between the two ends. The table lists this clonotype with a few counts. Its target is unknown. This TCR derives from an adult woman who had mild COVID-19 (a few samples of this study predate the infection). Cell type and time point are not known. Sequencing was done on a sample of PBMCs or a T cell subset sorted from them (not recorded which). The J gene is TRBJ2-2, the V gene TRBV5-1; no reliable D call. In DNA form, the CDR3 reads TGCGCCAGCAGCTTGGCGGTTACGAACACCGGGGAGCTGTTTTTT. This codes for CASSLAVTNTGELFF. Using reference TRBV5-1 and TRBJ2-2 for the parts outside the CDR3, the full variable domain is KAGVTQTPRYLIKTRGQQVTLSCSPISGHRSVSWYQQTPGQGLQFLFEYFSETQRNKGNFPGRFSGRQFSNSRSEMNVSTLELGDSALYLCASSLAVTNTGELFFGEGSRLTVL.